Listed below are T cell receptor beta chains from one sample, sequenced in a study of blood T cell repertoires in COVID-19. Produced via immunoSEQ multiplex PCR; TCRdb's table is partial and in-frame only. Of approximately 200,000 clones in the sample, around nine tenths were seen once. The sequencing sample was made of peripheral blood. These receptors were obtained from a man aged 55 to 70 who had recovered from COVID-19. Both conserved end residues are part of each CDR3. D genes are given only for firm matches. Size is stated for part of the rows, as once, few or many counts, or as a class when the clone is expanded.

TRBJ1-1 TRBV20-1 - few TGCAGTGCAATCGGGGGGCCTGAAGCTTTCTTT CSAIGGPEAFF
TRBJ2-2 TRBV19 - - TGTGCCAGTAGTGAGCGGACCTTAGGGACCGGGGAGCTGTTTTTT CASSERTLGTGELFF
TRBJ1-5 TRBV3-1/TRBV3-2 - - TGTGCCAGCAGCCGCGAGGGCAATCAGCCCCAGCATTTT CASSREGNQPQHF
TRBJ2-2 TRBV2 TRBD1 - TGTGCCAGCAGCGGGACAGGGGGTTTCTCCGGGGAGCTGTTTTTT CASSGTGGFSGELFF
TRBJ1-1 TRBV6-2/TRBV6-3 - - TGTGCCAGCAGTTACAACAGCTACACTGAAGCTTTCTTT CASSYNSYTEAFF
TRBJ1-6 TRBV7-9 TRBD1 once TGTGCCAGCAGAACGGACAGGTTGGAACCCCTCCACTTT CASRTDRLEPLHF
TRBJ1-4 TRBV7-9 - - TGTGCCAGCAGCTTGAGGGAAACTAATGAAAAACTGTTTTTT CASSLRETNEKLFF
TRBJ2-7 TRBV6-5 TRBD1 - TGTGCCAGCAGTTACTCGTCCGGGACAGGGGGCTACGAGCAGTACTTC CASSYSSGTGGYEQYF
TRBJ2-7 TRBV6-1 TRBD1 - TGTGCCAGCAGTGAAGGGTCAGGGGGCCTCTCCTACGAGCAGTACTTC CASSEGSGGLSYEQYF
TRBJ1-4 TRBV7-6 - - TGTGCCAGCAGCTCTGGGGGCTGGGATGAAAAACTGTTTTTT CASSSGGWDEKLFF
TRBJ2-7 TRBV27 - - TGTGCCAGCAGTTTGATGCGGAGTTACGAGCAGTACTTC CASSLMRSYEQYF
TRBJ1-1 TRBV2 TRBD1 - TGTGCCAGCAGGCTGGGACAGGGAAACACTGAAGCTTTCTTT CASRLGQGNTEAFF
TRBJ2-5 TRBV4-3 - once TGCGCCAGCAACCGTAACAGGGCTGAGACCCAGTACTTC CASNRNRAETQYF
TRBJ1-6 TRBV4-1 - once TGCGCCAGCAGCCAAGAGACATATAATTCACCCCTCCACTTT CASSQETYNSPLHF
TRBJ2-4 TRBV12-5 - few TGTGCTAGTGCCCCATCCTTAGGGGGATACATTCAGTACTTC CASAPSLGGYIQYF
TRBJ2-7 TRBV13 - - TGTGCCAGCAGCTTGGGGCTCTACGAGCAGTACTTC CASSLGLYEQYF
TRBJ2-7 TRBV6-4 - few TGTGCCAGCCCCTTTTACGAGCAGTACTTC CASPFYEQYF
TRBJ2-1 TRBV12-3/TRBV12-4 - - TGTGCCAGCAGTTGGAGTGGTAATAATGAGCAGTTCTTC CASSWSGNNEQFF
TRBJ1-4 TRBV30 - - TGTGCCTGGAGAAGAGGGGGAGAAAAACTGTTTTTT CAWRRGGEKLFF
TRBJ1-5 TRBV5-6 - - TGTGCCAGCAGCCTACAGGGAGGGGGCAATCAGCCCCAGCATTTT CASSLQGGGNQPQHF
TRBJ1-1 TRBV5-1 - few TGCGCCAGCAGCTTGGAAGGGGTCGGCACTGAAGCTTTCTTT CASSLEGVGTEAFF
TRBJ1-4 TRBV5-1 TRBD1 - TGCGCCAGCAGCCACGGAGGGGTGACAGGGGTTGAAAAACTGTTTTTT CASSHGGVTGVEKLFF
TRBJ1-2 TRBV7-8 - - TGTGCCAGCAGCCCAGAGGGTTGGTATGGCTACACCTTC CASSPEGWYGYTF
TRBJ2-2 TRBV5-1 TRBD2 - TGCGCCAGCAGCTCGACCGGGACTAGAGTATCCGGGGAGCTGTTTTTT CASSSTGTRVSGELFF
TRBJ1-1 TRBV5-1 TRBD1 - TGCGCCAGCAGCTTGGAAGGCAGGGGGAAAGCTTTCTTT CASSLEGRGKAFF
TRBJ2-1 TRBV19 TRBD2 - TGTGCCAGTGCGGGAGGGCCTCGAGAGCAGTTCTTC CASAGGPREQFF
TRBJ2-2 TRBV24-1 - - TGTGCCACCAGTGATTTGCGGGCGGGCGGGGAGCTGTTTTTT CATSDLRAGGELFF